Following are 13 T cell receptor beta chains from one sample sequenced in a study of T cell responses to AZD1222 COVID-19 vaccine. The method was immunoSEQ multiplex PCR; TCRdb's version includes in-frame clones alone and lacks a portion of them. The table has more than 90,000 clones, 86% seen once. Sequences were derived from peripheral blood, sampled 28 days after the second AZD1222 dose. These receptor sequences come from an adult who received the AZD1222 COVID-19 vaccine.

J is TRBJ1-2 and V is TRBV19; 7 nucleotides agree with TRBD1. Looked up from germline, CDR1 is LNHDA and CDR2 is SQIVND (reference sequence). Trimming at V came to 7 bases and at J to 8 bases, leaving 7 bases not matched to a gene. CDR3 size: 12 residues. The CDR3 DNA is TGTGCCAGTAAAAACAGGGGTAGCGGCTACACCTTC. Encoded protein: CASKNRGSGYTF. Variable domain in full (rest from reference TRBV19 and TRBJ1-2): DGGITQSPKYLFRKEGQNVTLSCEQNLNHDAMYWYRQDPGQGLRLIYYSQIVNDFQKGDIAEGYSVSREKKESFPLTVTSAQKNPTAFYLCASKNRGSGYTFGSGTRLTVV.

V usage is TRBV15 and J usage is TRBJ1-2; D possibly corresponds to TRBD1 (6 bases). CDR1 LNHNV and CDR2 YYDKDF come from the germline V gene (reference sequence). The CDR3 runs 15 residues. Between the trimmed V and J ends, which lost 0 bases and 0 bases, there was a span of 8 bases. The CDR3 loop is CATSRDQGPNYGYTF. The DNA for the CDR3 is TGTGCCACCAGCAGAGATCAGGGGCCTAACTATGGCTACACCTTC.

CDR3 region: CASSYGGRANEQFF. CDR3 sequence (DNA): TGTGCCAGCAGTTACGGCGGGAGGGCGAATGAGCAGTTCTTC. V usage is TRBV27 and J usage is TRBJ2-1; 9 bases align to TRBD2. The germline CDR1 and CDR2 sequences are MNHEY and SMNVEV (reference sequence). The CDR3 extends over 14 amino acids. Trimming removed 4 bases from V and 7 bases from J; junction bases left unmatched: 5.

The rearrangement uses TRBV6-1 and TRBJ2-7; D may correspond to TRBD1 or TRBD2 (5 bases each). The CDR3 is made up of 17 amino acids. V was clipped by 4 bases and J by 3 bases, with 22 bases between them. Germline values: CDR1 MNHNS, CDR2 SASEGT. The CDR3 DNA reads as TGTGCCAGCAGTGTGAGGGGCGGTTCGGACGGGTACTACGAGCAGTACTTC. It codes for CASSVRGGSDGYYEQYF.

The sample holds one count of this clone. This chain joins TRBV9 and TRBJ2-1; 7 bases match TRBD1. V was clipped by 4 bases and J by 4 bases; unmatched bases: 11. The CDR3 sequence is 16 residues long. Germline V gene lookup returns CDR1 SGDLS and CDR2 YYNGEE. The CDR3 DNA reads TGTGCCAGCAGCTCGTCCTCCGGGACAGAATACAATGAGCAGTTCTTC. It specifies CASSSSSGTEYNEQFF.

The chain recombines TRBV10-3 with TRBJ1-1; a weak D match, TRBD1 (5 bases). Germline lookup yields CDR1 ENHRY and CDR2 SYGVKD. The CDR3 totals 13 residues. The germline V and J ends were trimmed by 7 bases and 1 base, with 10 bases remaining between them. In DNA, the CDR3 is TGTGCCATCACCATACAGGAGAACACTGAAGCTTTCTTT. Translating gives CAITIQENTEAFF.

The chain uses TRBV27 and TRBJ1-2; TRBD1 agrees at 9 bases. The J segment lost 2 bases and the V segment lost 6 bases, leaving 1 base of the junction unmatched. The CDR3 contains 13 residues. The germline V gene has CDR1 MNHEY and CDR2 SMNVEV (reference sequence). The DNA of the CDR3 is TGTGCCAGCAGCGGACAGGGGAACTATGGCTACACCTTC. This gives the protein CASSGQGNYGYTF.

V is TRBV5-4 and J is TRBJ2-3, with 7 bases aligning to TRBD1. The CDR3 is 14 residues long. Germline assignment: CDR1 SGHNT and CDR2 YYREEE (reference sequence). Trimming removed 7 bases from V and 6 bases from J; junction bases left unmatched: 11. This CDR3 reads CASQTLTGQDTQYF. CDR3 bases: TGTGCCAGCCAAACCCTGACAGGGCAGGATACGCAGTATTTT. The variable domain in full, with the rest retrieved from reference TRBV5-4 and TRBJ2-3, is ETGVTQSPTHLIKTRGQQVTLRCSSQSGHNTVSWYQQALGQGPQFIFQYYREEENGRGNFPPRFSGLQFPNYSSELNVNALELDDSALYLCASQTLTGQDTQYFGPGTRLTVL.

The CDR3 nucleotides read TGCGCCAGCGGGAAGACAGGGCAGAACACTGAAGCTTTCTTT. Amino acids: CASGKTGQNTEAFF. The V call is TRBV5-1, the J call TRBJ1-1; 7 positions match TRBD1. After removal of 7 bases from V and 1 base from J, the junction contained 7 bases not matched to a gene. The CDR3 consists of 14 residues. Germline V gene data show CDR1 as SGHRS and CDR2 as YFSETQ. The full variable domain, in which reference TRBV5-1 and TRBJ1-1 provide the parts outside the CDR3, is KAGVTQTPRYLIKTRGQQVTLSCSPISGHRSVSWYQQTPGQGLQFLFEYFSETQRNKGNFPGRFSGRQFSNSRSEMNVSTLELGDSALYLCASGKTGQNTEAFFGQGTRLTVV.

The rearrangement links TRBV4-2 to TRBJ2-1, with D perhaps TRBD1 (5 bases). Between the trimmed V and J ends, which lost 0 bases and 2 bases, there was a span of 11 bases. This CDR3 comprises 16 residues. Looked up from germline, CDR1 is LGHNA and CDR2 is YNFKEQ. CDR3: CASSQDWGPTYNEQFF. The CDR3 nucleotides are TGTGCCAGCAGCCAAGATTGGGGCCCAACCTACAATGAGCAGTTCTTC.

This chain joins TRBV4-1 and TRBJ2-1; D remains unclear. V was shortened by 1 base and J by 6 bases, with 10 bases between the two germline ends. This CDR3 is built from 14 residues. The V gene's germline CDR1 is MGHRA and CDR2 YSYEKL. The CDR3 nucleotides are TGCGCCAGCAGCCAAGTACCAGCTAGCAATGAGCAGTTCTTC. Translation gives CASSQVPASNEQFF.

About this clone: Within the sample, other DNA sequences also encode this same CDR3. V gene TRBV7-9 combines with J gene TRBJ2-2; D call uncertain. Germline V gene lookup returns CDR1 SEHNR and CDR2 FQNEAQ (reference sequence). There are 13 residues in the CDR3. V lost 4 bases and J lost 5, with 8 bases in between. CDR3 in amino acids: CASSSTVTGELFF. CDR3 DNA: TGTGCCAGCAGCTCCACGGTTACCGGGGAGCTGTTTTTT. The variable domain in full, completed from reference TRBV7-9 and TRBJ2-2, reads DTGVSQNPRHKITKRGQNVTFRCDPISEHNRLYWYRQTLGQGPEFLTYFQNEAQLEKSRLLSDRFSAERPKGSFSTLEIQRTEQGDSAMYLCASSSTVTGELFFGEGSRLTVL.

A few counts support this clone. The chain has TRBV7-6 and TRBJ2-5, with 10 bases matching TRBD1. CDR3 size: 16 residues. J was trimmed by 4 bases and V by 5 bases; bases with no gene match: 10. Germline V CDR1 and CDR2: SGHVS, FNYEAQ. The CDR3 DNA follows: TGTGCCAGCAGCCCCGTGGGGGACAGGGGACGAGAGACCCAGTACTTC. Translating gives CASSPVGDRGRETQYF.